One sample yielded the 32 T cell receptor beta chains listed below, sequenced in a study of blood T cell repertoires in COVID-19. Produced via immunoSEQ multiplex PCR; TCRdb's table is partial and in-frame only. The sample has 200,000 to 250,000 clones; roughly 86% are singletons. The sample consisted of peripheral blood. Receptor source: a man in his sixties with acute or convalescent COVID-19.

The V gene is TRBV18, the J gene TRBJ1-6; 9 nucleotides match TRBD1. The CDR3 spans 18 residues. From germline, CDR1 is KGHSH and CDR2 LQKENI. Trimming cost V 0 bases and J 5 bases; bases outside gene matches: 8. For the CDR3, the DNA is TGTGCCAGCTCACCACCGGGACAGGGCTCTCTGAATAATTCACCCCTCCACTTT. Its translation is CASSPPGQGSLNNSPLHF.

The chain couples TRBV10-1 to TRBJ1-3, with no clear D. Germline CDR1 and CDR2: WNHNN and SYGVQD (reference sequence). Trimming took 2 bases from V and 2 from J, leaving 10 bases between them. The CDR3 extends over 15 amino acids. This chain's CDR3 is CASSEHAGAGNTIYF. CDR3 in DNA: TGCGCCAGCAGTGAGCACGCGGGTGCTGGAAACACCATATATTTT.

The V call is TRBV6-4, the J call TRBJ2-7, with TRBD2 matching over 8 bases. Germline V lookup: CDR1 MRHNA, CDR2 SNTAGT. CDR3 length: 15 amino acids. V lost 6 bases and J lost 2; bases outside the gene matches: 9. The DNA for the CDR3 is TGTGCCAGCAGCTTTTTAGCGGGGCCCGCCTACGAGCAGTACTTC. Its protein product is CASSFLAGPAYEQYF.

The V gene is TRBV5-1, the J gene TRBJ2-3, with 7 bases identical to TRBD2. In germline, CDR1 is SGHRS, CDR2 YFSETQ. Unmatched junction bases numbered 8, after V lost 1 base and J lost 6 bases. The CDR3 length is 15 residues. Here the CDR3 reads CASSLRGVERDTQYF. The CDR3 nucleotides are TGCGCCAGCAGCTTGCGGGGGGTTGAGCGCGATACGCAGTATTTT.

The chain employs TRBV30 and TRBJ2-5, with a tentative D call TRBD2 (6 bases). Germline V gene lookup returns CDR1 GTSNPN and CDR2 SVGIG (reference sequence). The CDR3 runs 13 residues. Trimming stripped 5 bases from V and 3 bases from J, with 13 bases between. This CDR3 reads CAWGTTGEETQYF. The CDR3 bases are TGTGCCTGGGGTACAACGGGAGAAGAGACCCAGTACTTC.

The chain links TRBV4-3 to TRBJ2-5, with TRBD2 as a possible D gene (6 bases). CDR1 LGHNA and CDR2 YSLEER come from the germline V gene. V was shortened by 0 bases and J by 3 bases, with 11 bases between the two germline ends. The length of the CDR3 is 15 residues. CDR3 DNA sequence: TGCGCCAGCAGCCAAGATGGGGCTAGCGAAGAGACCCAGTACTTC. Encoded protein: CASSQDGASEETQYF.

This chain uses TRBV4-1 with TRBJ1-1, with 7 positions matching TRBD1. With V trimmed by 1 base and J by 0 bases, 5 bases remained unmatched. Germline-derived CDR1 and CDR2 are MGHRA and YSYEKL. CDR3 length equals 16 residues. CDR3 in amino acids: CASSQAGGTMNTEAFF. In DNA, the CDR3 is TGCGCCAGCAGCCAAGCAGGGGGTACGATGAACACTGAAGCTTTCTTT.

In this sample, this clone turned up once. The rearrangement joins TRBV5-1 to TRBJ1-1, with unresolved D. This CDR3 has 16 residues. Trimming took off 0 bases at V and 4 bases at J, with 16 bases between the two ends. Germline CDR1 is SGHRS and CDR2 is YFSETQ. Here the CDR3 DNA reads TGCGCCAGCAGCTTGGCCGTTATAGTCGGGAGCACTGAAGCTTTCTTT. Translated: CASSLAVIVGSTEAFF.

A single count supports this clone. The rearrangement uses TRBV12-3 or TRBV12-4 and TRBJ2-5, with D hard to call. V lost 0 bases, J lost 6 bases, and 5 bases lay in between. This CDR3 is 12 amino acids long. The CDR3 coding sequence is TGTGCCAGCAGTTTAGCGGAGAAGACCCAGTACTTC. Translation: CASSLAEKTQYF.

This clone was observed once. The chain combines TRBV19 with TRBJ2-3; D unresolved. CDR1 is LNHDA and CDR2 is SQIVND in the germline V gene (reference sequence). This CDR3 spans 10 amino acids. V was shortened by 5 bases and J by 8 bases, with 5 bases between the two germline ends. The CDR3 protein is CASSVGTQYF. The CDR3 nucleotides read TGTGCCAGTAGTGTCGGTACGCAGTATTTT.

The genes are TRBV29-1 and TRBJ2-7; 8 bases line up with TRBD1. V shed 4 bases, J shed 3 bases, and the junction held 8 bases outside the gene matches. Germline CDR1 and CDR2: SQVTM and ANQGSEA. The CDR3 totals 14 residues. The CDR3 is CSVVGQGAIYEQYF. In DNA, the CDR3 is TGCAGCGTTGTGGGGCAGGGGGCGATCTACGAGCAGTACTTC.

CDR3 nucleotides: TGTGCCACCAGCAGAGTTGGGGGACTCGGTGGTGGCTACACCTTC. Translating gives CATSRVGGLGGGYTF. V usage is TRBV15 and J usage is TRBJ1-2; perhaps TRBD1 as D (5 bases). The germline gives CDR1 LNHNV, CDR2 YYDKDF (reference sequence). The CDR3 covers 15 residues. Trimming pared 1 base from V and 7 bases from J, leaving 16 bases between.

V is TRBV7-3 and J is TRBJ2-3, with D hard to call. Germline CDR1 is SGHTA and CDR2 is FQGTGA. V lost 3 bases and J 4 bases, leaving 8 bases between the germline ends. CDR3 length equals 13 residues. The CDR3 sequence: CASSLGDPDTQYF. For the CDR3, the DNA is TGTGCCAGCAGCTTGGGCGACCCAGATACGCAGTATTTT.

The genes are TRBV10-2 and TRBJ2-7; 7 bases map to TRBD1. The ends lost 4 bases at V and 2 bases at J; junction bases unmatched: 5. The CDR3 sequence is 14 residues long. CDR1 is WSHSY, CDR2 SAAADI, per germline. The CDR3 sequence is CASSASGGTYEQYF. DNA of the CDR3: TGCGCCAGCAGTGCATCAGGGGGTACCTACGAGCAGTACTTC.

This chain uses TRBV28 with TRBJ1-5, with a tentative D call TRBD1 (5 bases). The CDR3 has 21 residues. The V and J ends lost 5 bases and 2 bases respectively, with 31 bases between them. Per germline, CDR1 MDHEN and CDR2 SYDVKM. CDR3: CASSLIGDLTGLGWGNQPQHF. In nucleotides, the CDR3 is TGTGCCAGCAGTCTAATTGGGGATTTAACAGGTCTCGGTTGGGGCAATCAGCCCCAGCATTTT.

The gene calls are TRBV5-6 and TRBJ1-3; D call uncertain. The germline gives CDR1 SGHDT, CDR2 YYEEEE. Trimming removed 4 bases from V and 3 bases from J, with 17 bases in between. CDR3 length: 16 residues. CDR3 residues: CASSAGLSGYGNTIYF. The CDR3 coding sequence is TGTGCCAGCAGCGCGGGCCTCTCGGGTTATGGAAACACCATATATTTT.

The chain joins TRBV7-9 to TRBJ2-3, with 8 nucleotides matching TRBD2. Per germline, CDR1 SEHNR and CDR2 FQNEAQ (reference sequence). V lost 5 bases, J lost 0 bases, and 7 bases stayed unmatched. The CDR3 extends over 16 amino acids. CDR3 region: CASSPRGGLSTDTQYF. The CDR3 nucleotides are TGTGCCAGCAGCCCCCGGGGGGGCCTTAGCACAGATACGCAGTATTTT.

The CDR3: CASSISQTEFNYGYTF. The CDR3 DNA reads as TGTGCCAGTAGTATATCTCAGACAGAGTTTAACTATGGCTACACCTTC. The chain has TRBV19 and TRBJ1-2; weak D call: TRBD1 (5 bases). The length of the CDR3 is 16 residues. V lost 2 bases and J lost 1, with 14 bases in between. Germline V CDR1 and CDR2: LNHDA, SQIVND (reference sequence).

This clone has more than one count but fewer than ten. The V and J genes are TRBV19 and TRBJ2-7, with a tentative D call TRBD2 (6 bases). Germline CDR1 is LNHDA and CDR2 is SQIVND (reference sequence). Trimming left V 5 bases short and J 0 bases short, with 8 bases between. The CDR3 runs 13 residues. CDR3 region: CASSRGSSYEQYF. CDR3 coding DNA: TGTGCCAGTAGTCGGGGGAGCTCCTACGAGCAGTACTTC.

The chain employs TRBV5-1 and TRBJ2-7; D uncertain. Germline CDR1 and CDR2: SGHRS and YFSETQ. V was pared by 1 base and J by 3 bases, with 11 bases between. The CDR3 extends over 14 amino acids. The CDR3: CASSLSLNRYEQYF. Here the CDR3 DNA reads TGCGCCAGCAGCTTGTCACTCAATCGCTACGAGCAGTACTTC.

The chain links TRBV27 to TRBJ2-3, with 12 bases matching TRBD2. The CDR3 is made up of 15 amino acids. CDR1 and CDR2 (germline): MNHEY, SMNVEV (reference sequence). After removal of 2 bases from V and 6 bases from J, the junction contained 3 bases not matched to a gene. The CDR3 loop reads CASSLGLAGWDTQYF. CDR3 coding DNA: TGTGCCAGCAGTTTAGGACTAGCGGGGTGGGATACGCAGTATTTT.

This chain connects TRBV4-2 to TRBJ2-2, with D tentatively TRBD2 (6 bases). V gave up 0 bases and J gave up 4 bases, with 15 bases separating them. The CDR3 consists of 17 residues. The germline CDR1 and CDR2 sequences are LGHNA and YNFKEQ. Here the CDR3 DNA reads TGTGCCAGCAGCCAAGATCTAGGAGGGCAGGGCACCGGGGAGCTGTTTTTT. Protein product: CASSQDLGGQGTGELFF.

The chain carries TRBV6-2 or TRBV6-3 and TRBJ2-2; D possibly corresponds to TRBD1 (6 bases). The length of the CDR3 is 16 residues. Trimming took off 0 bases at V and 6 bases at J, with 14 bases between the two ends. The V gene's germline CDR1 is MNHEY and CDR2 SVGEGT. The CDR3 DNA reads as TGTGCCAGCAGTTACTCCATACAGGGAAGGCCCGGGGAGCTGTTTTTT. Its protein is CASSYSIQGRPGELFF.

This chain links TRBV3-1 (or the pseudogene TRBV3-2) with TRBJ2-7; D remains ambiguous. V was shortened by 0 bases and J by 3 bases, with 6 bases between the two germline ends. CDR3 size: 13 residues. Germline V lookup: CDR1 LGHDT, CDR2 YNNKEL (reference sequence). The CDR3: CASSQDSFYEQYF. The CDR3, as DNA: TGTGCCAGCAGCCAAGATAGTTTCTACGAGCAGTACTTC.

The genes are TRBV10-2 and TRBJ2-7; D is uncertain. Germline-derived CDR1 and CDR2 are WSHSY and SAAADI. This CDR3 contains 12 residues. V lost 2 bases, J lost 3 bases, and 5 bases lay in between. The CDR3: CASSELNYEQYF. In nucleotides, the CDR3 is TGCGCCAGCAGTGAGCTTAACTACGAGCAGTACTTC.

The chain joins TRBV5-1 to TRBJ2-7; D is unresolved. V was cut by 4 bases and J by 2 bases, with 13 bases left in between. The CDR3 has 14 amino acids. Germline assignment: CDR1 SGHRS and CDR2 YFSETQ. The CDR3 protein is CASSPNRVPYEQYF. The CDR3 DNA reads as TGCGCCAGCAGCCCGAACCGGGTTCCCTACGAGCAGTACTTC.

This clone occurred once. This chain connects TRBV9 to TRBJ2-1; 9 bases map to TRBD2. The V gene's germline CDR1 is SGDLS and CDR2 YYNGEE. The CDR3 contains 15 residues. Trimming cost V 0 bases and J 5 bases; bases outside gene matches: 3. CDR3 sequence (DNA): TGTGCCAGCAGCGTAGGGACTAGCGTAAACAATGAGCAGTTCTTC. It yields the protein CASSVGTSVNNEQFF.

The J gene is TRBJ1-5, the V gene TRBV24-1; the D gene is possibly TRBD1 (5 bases). V lost 3 bases and J 3 bases, leaving 14 bases between the germline ends. This CDR3 region has 16 residues. Per the germline V gene, CDR1 is KGHDR and CDR2 is SFDVKD. CDR3 sequence (DNA): TGTGCCACCAGTGATCACAACCGGGGGAACAATCAGCCCCAGCATTTT. As protein: CATSDHNRGNNQPQHF.

The chain links TRBV10-2 to TRBJ2-5; TRBD1 aligns across 7 bases. CDR3 size: 14 residues. The germline CDR1 and CDR2 sequences are WSHSY and SAAADI. V lost 4 bases and J lost 5; bases outside the gene matches: 7. The CDR3 coding sequence is TGCGCCAGCAGTGTCGGAGACAGGGTGGAGACCCAGTACTTC. This translates into CASSVGDRVETQYF.

The chain employs TRBV28 and TRBJ1-4; 8 positions match TRBD1. CDR1 and CDR2 from the germline V gene are MDHEN and SYDVKM. The V and J ends lost 3 bases and 7 bases, in that order; junction bases with no gene match: 13. The CDR3 contains 17 residues. The DNA of the CDR3 is TGTGCCAGCAGTTTGCCGCAGGGGGCGCGTTTAGGTGAAAAACTGTTTTTT. Its translation: CASSLPQGARLGEKLFF.

V gene TRBV4-1 combines with J gene TRBJ2-7; no clear D. Between the trimmed V and J ends, which lost 2 bases and 0 bases, there was a span of 5 bases. The CDR3 is 13 residues long. Germline V CDR1 and CDR2: MGHRA, YSYEKL. CDR3 sequence: CASSQTPSYEQYF. The CDR3 DNA sequence: TGCGCCAGCAGCCAAACTCCCTCCTACGAGCAGTACTTC.

The chain has TRBV6-5 and TRBJ2-3; 11 positions match TRBD2. The CDR3 totals 15 residues. Germline CDR1 and CDR2: MNHEY and SVGAGI. V gave up 4 bases and J gave up 5 bases; unmatched junction bases: 5. CDR3 amino acids: CASSSGLAVGDTQYF. The CDR3 DNA reads as TGTGCCAGCAGTTCGGGACTAGCGGTAGGAGATACGCAGTATTTT.